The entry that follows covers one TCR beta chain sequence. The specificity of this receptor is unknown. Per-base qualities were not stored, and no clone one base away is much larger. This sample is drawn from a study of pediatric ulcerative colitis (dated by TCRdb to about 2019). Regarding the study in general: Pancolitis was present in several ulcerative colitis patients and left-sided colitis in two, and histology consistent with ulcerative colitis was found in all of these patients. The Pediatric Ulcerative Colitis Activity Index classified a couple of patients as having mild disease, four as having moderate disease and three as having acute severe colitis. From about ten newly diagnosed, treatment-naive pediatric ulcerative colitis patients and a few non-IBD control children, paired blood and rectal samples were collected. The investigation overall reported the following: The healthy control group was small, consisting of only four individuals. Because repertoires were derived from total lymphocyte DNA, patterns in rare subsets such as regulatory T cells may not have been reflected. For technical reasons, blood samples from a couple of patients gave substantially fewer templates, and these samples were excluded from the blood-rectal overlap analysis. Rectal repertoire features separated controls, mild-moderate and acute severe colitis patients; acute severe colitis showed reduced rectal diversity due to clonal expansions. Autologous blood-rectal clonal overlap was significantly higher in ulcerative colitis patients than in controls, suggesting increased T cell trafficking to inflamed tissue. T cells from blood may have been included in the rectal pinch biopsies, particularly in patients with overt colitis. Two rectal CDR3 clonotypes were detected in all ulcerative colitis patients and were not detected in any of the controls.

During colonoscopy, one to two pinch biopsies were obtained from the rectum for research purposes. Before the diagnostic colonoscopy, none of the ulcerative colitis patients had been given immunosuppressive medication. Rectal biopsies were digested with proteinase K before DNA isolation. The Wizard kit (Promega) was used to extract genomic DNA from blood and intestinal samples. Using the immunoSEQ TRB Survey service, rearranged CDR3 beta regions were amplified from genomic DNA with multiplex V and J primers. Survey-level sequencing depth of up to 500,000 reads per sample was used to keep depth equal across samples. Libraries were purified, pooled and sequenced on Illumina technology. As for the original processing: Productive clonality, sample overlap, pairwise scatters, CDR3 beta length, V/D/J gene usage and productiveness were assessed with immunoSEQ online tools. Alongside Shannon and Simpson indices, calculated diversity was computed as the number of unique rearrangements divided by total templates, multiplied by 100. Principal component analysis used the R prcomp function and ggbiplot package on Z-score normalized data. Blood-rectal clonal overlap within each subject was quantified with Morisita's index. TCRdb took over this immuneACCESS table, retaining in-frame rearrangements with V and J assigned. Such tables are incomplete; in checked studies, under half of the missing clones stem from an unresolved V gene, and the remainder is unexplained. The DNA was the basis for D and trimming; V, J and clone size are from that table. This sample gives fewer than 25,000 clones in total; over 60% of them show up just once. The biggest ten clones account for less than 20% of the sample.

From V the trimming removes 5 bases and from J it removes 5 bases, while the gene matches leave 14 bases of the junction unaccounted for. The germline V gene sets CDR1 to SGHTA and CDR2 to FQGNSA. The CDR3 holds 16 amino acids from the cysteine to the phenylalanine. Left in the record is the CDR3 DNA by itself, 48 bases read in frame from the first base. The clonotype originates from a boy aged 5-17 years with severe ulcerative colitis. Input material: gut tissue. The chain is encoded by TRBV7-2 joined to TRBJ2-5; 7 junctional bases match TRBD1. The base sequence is TGTGCCAGCAGCGTGGCCGGGACCAGGGGGTCGGAGACCCAGTACTTC. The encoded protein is CASSVAGTRGSETQYF.